Listed below are T cell receptor beta chains from one sample, sequenced in a study of blood T cells in healthy people across ages. TCRdb reanalysed the 5' RACE reads using MiXCR and keeps one entry per CDR3 protein. Of around 1,900,000 distinct CDR3 sequences in the sample, 35% to 50% were seen once. Sequencing was performed on blood. These receptors were collected from a human donor in good health. Each CDR3 is given with its conserved first and last residue. D genes are given only for firm matches. Expanded clones get a size class; other rows say once, few or many, or leave the size out.

>few|TRBV6-2/TRBV6-3|TRBD1|TRBJ1-2
CASSFRTGARNGYTF
TGTGCCAGCAGTTTTCGGACAGGGGCGAGGAATGGCTACACCTTC
>few|TRBV6-5|TRBD1|TRBJ2-7
CATLYFSRTGSSYEQYF
TGTGCCACCCTTTATTTCTCGCGGACAGGGAGCTCCTACGAGCAGTACTTC
>once|TRBV12-3/TRBV12-4|.|TRBJ1-2
CASSLSLVDGYTF
TGTGCCAGCAGTCTTTCCCTGGTGGATGGCTACACCTTC
>.|TRBV15|.|TRBJ2-7
CATSRLGGSYEQYF
TGTGCCACCAGCAGACTAGGGGGTTCCTACGAGCAGTACTTC
>.|TRBV7-2|TRBD1|TRBJ2-3
CANSLGTVLADTQYF
TGTGCCAACAGCCTCGGGACAGTATTGGCAGATACGCAGTATTTT
>.|TRBV4-2|TRBD2|TRBJ2-5
CASSPYTSGETQYF
TGTGCCAGCAGCCCCTATACTAGCGGAGAGACCCAGTACTTC
>.|TRBV19|.|TRBJ1-5
CASAFDRYQPQHF
TGTGCCAGTGCTTTTGACAGATATCAGCCCCAGCATTTT
>.|TRBV12-3/TRBV12-4|.|TRBJ2-1
CASSQTAPSVNYNEQFF
TGTGCCAGCAGTCAAACTGCCCCTAGCGTAAACTACAATGAGCAGTTCTTC
>.|TRBV13|TRBD1|TRBJ2-6
CASSPNRGPRTRSGANVLTF
TGTGCCAGCAGCCCAAACAGGGGGCCACGGACTCGTTCTGGGGCCAACGTCCTGACTTTC
>few|TRBV7-9|TRBD1|TRBJ2-1
CASSSGTGGKGNEQFF
TGTGCCAGCAGCTCCGGGACAGGGGGAAAAGGCAATGAGCAGTTCTTC
>few|TRBV27|.|TRBJ2-5
CASSSVQGRLWEETQYF
TGTGCCAGCAGTTCAGTTCAAGGCAGGCTCTGGGAGGAGACCCAGTACTTC
>many|TRBV29-1|.|TRBJ2-6
CSTLQSSGANVLTF
TGCAGCACCCTTCAAAGCTCTGGGGCCAACGTCCTGACTTTC
>few|TRBV24-1|.|TRBJ1-4
CATSDDSATNEKLFF
TGTGCCACCAGCGATGACAGTGCAACTAATGAAAAACTGTTTTTT
>.|TRBV7-2|.|TRBJ1-1
CASSFSSGTPVEAFF
TGTGCCAGCAGCTTCTCCTCCGGGACACCGGTTGAAGCTTTCTTT
>.|TRBV6-5|.|TRBJ2-5
CASHRALGTQYF
TGTGCCAGCCATCGAGCTCTGGGGACCCAGTACTTC
>.|TRBV29-1|.|TRBJ2-7
CSVGQDPYEQYF
TGCAGCGTTGGACAGGACCCCTACGAGCAGTACTTC
>.|TRBV9|.|TRBJ2-5
CASSVGSPMDEQYF
TGTGCCAGCAGCGTAGGATCTCCAATGGATGAGCAGTACTTC
>.|TRBV6-5|TRBD2|TRBJ2-3
CASSPRTSGLGDTQYF
TGTGCCAGCAGTCCCCGGACTAGCGGCTTAGGAGATACGCAGTATTTT
>few|TRBV6-5|.|TRBJ2-3
CASMKQGGRTQYF
TGTGCCAGCATGAAACAGGGAGGGCGCACGCAGTATTTT
>many|TRBV7-9|.|TRBJ2-7
CASSLSSGNEQYF
TGTGCCAGCAGCTTATCCTCGGGAAACGAGCAGTACTTC
>.|TRBV20-1|TRBD1|TRBJ1-6
CSALDRGTSPLHF
TGCAGTGCCTTGGACAGGGGGACATCACCCCTCCACTTT
>.|TRBV4-3|.|TRBJ2-5
CASGGSVGTQYF
TGCGCCAGCGGCGGGTCGGTGGGGACCCAGTACTTC
>.|TRBV7-2|.|TRBJ2-2
CASSLQGVGGELFF
TGTGCCAGCAGCTTACAGGGAGTTGGCGGGGAGCTGTTTTTT
>few|TRBV29-1|TRBD1|TRBJ2-4
CSVEGYDRALQKNIQYF
TGCAGCGTTGAAGGGTATGACAGGGCCCTTCAAAAAAACATTCAGTACTTC
>.|TRBV5-1|TRBD1|TRBJ2-7
CASSEGQGAYEQYF
TGCGCCAGCAGCGAGGGACAGGGGGCGTACGAGCAGTACTTC
>few|TRBV5-1|.|TRBJ2-5
CASSRGGTTQETQYF
TGCGCCAGCTCGAGGGGCGGGACAACCCAAGAGACCCAGTACTTC
>.|TRBV12-3/TRBV12-4|.|TRBJ1-4
CASSFGTEKLFF
TGTGCCAGCAGTTTTGGTACTGAAAAACTGTTTTTT
>few|TRBV28|.|TRBJ1-2
CASSHMGGRADGYTF
TGTGCCAGCAGCCATATGGGGGGGAGGGCAGACGGCTACACCTTC
>.|TRBV7-9|.|TRBJ1-1
CASSRRDARNTEAFF
TGTGCCAGCAGCCGCCGGGACGCTAGGAACACTGAAGCTTTCTTT
>few|TRBV27|TRBD2|TRBJ2-3
CASGPLAGGMDTQYF
TGTGCCAGCGGCCCACTAGCGGGGGGGATGGATACGCAGTATTTT
>.|TRBV29-1|.|TRBJ2-4
CSVESVGAGSLVGNIQYF
TGCAGCGTTGAAAGCGTCGGGGCAGGTTCTTTGGTTGGAAACATTCAGTACTTC
>many|TRBV5-5|.|TRBJ2-3
CASSFLASADTQYF
TGTGCCAGCAGCTTCTTGGCTTCGGCAGATACGCAGTATTTT
>few|TRBV3-1|.|TRBJ2-7
CASSQALGLYEQYF
TGTGCCAGCAGTCAAGCCCTAGGACTGTACGAGCAGTACTTC
>.|TRBV29-1|.|TRBJ1-2
CSATRGGDGYTF
TGCAGCGCCACCCGGGGGGGTGATGGCTACACCTTC
>many|TRBV12-3/TRBV12-4|TRBD2|TRBJ2-5
CASSDSGVSETQYF
TGTGCCAGCAGTGATAGCGGGGTCTCAGAGACCCAGTACTTC
>.|TRBV4-3|TRBD2|TRBJ2-1
CASSQDLLAGAYNEQFF
TGCGCCAGCAGCCAAGATCTACTAGCGGGGGCCTACAATGAGCAGTTCTTC
>.|TRBV28|TRBD1|TRBJ2-1
CASRRGGQRINEQFF
TGTGCCAGCAGGCGAGGGGGACAGAGAATCAATGAGCAGTTCTTC
>few|TRBV6-2/TRBV6-3|.|TRBJ2-7
CASSYSGEGNYEQYF
TGTGCCAGCAGTTACTCGGGCGAGGGGAACTACGAGCAGTACTTC
>many|TRBV20-1|.|TRBJ2-7
CSASGSHEQYF
TGCAGTGCAAGCGGGTCCCACGAGCAGTACTTC
>.|TRBV20-1|.|TRBJ2-7
CSARDNRNRVYEQYF
TGCAGTGCTAGAGATAATCGGAACAGGGTCTACGAGCAGTACTTC
>.|TRBV15|.|TRBJ1-5
CATSRAGNQPQHF
TGTGCCACCAGCAGAGCGGGGAATCAGCCCCAGCATTTT
>many|TRBV7-2|.|TRBJ1-2
CASSFDRNYGYTF
TGTGCCAGCAGCTTCGACAGGAACTATGGCTACACCTTC
>.|TRBV12-3/TRBV12-4|.|TRBJ1-4
CAGSPLWETATNEKLFF
TGTGCCGGCAGCCCACTGTGGGAGACGGCAACTAATGAAAAACTGTTTTTT